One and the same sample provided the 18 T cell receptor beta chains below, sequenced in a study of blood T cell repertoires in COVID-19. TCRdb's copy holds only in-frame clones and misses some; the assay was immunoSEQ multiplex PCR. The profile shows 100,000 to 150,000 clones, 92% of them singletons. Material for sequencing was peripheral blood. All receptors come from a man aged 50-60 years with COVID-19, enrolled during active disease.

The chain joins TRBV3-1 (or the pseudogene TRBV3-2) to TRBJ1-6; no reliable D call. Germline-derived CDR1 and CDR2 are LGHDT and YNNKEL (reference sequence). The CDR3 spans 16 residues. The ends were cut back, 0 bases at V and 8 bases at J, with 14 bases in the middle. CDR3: CASSQDSYSGDSPLHF. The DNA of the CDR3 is TGTGCCAGCAGCCAAGACAGTTATAGCGGCGATTCACCCCTCCACTTT.

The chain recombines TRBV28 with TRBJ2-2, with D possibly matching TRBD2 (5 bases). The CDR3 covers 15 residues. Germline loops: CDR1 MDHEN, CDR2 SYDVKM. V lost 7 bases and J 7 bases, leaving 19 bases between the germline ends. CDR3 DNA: TGTGCCAGCACCAAGGTGGGGAGTGTGGTCGGGGAGCTGTTTTTT. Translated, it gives CASTKVGSVVGELFF.

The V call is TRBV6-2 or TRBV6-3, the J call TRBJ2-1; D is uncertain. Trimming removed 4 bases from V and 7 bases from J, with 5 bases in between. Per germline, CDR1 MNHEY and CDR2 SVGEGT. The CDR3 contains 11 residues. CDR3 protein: CASSSRNEQFF. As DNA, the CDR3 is TGTGCCAGCAGTTCCCGGAATGAGCAGTTCTTC.

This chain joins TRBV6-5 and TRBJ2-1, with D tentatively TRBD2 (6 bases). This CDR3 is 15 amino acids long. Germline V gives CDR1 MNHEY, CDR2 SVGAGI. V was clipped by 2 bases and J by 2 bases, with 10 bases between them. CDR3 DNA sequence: TGTGCCAGCAGTTACGAGGGAGGCCCCTACAATGAGCAGTTCTTC. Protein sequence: CASSYEGGPYNEQFF.

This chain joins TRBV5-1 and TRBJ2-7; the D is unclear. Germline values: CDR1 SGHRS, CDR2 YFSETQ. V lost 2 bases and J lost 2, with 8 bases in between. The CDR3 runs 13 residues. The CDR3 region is CASSFASAYEQYF. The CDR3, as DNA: TGCGCCAGCAGCTTTGCCAGCGCCTACGAGCAGTACTTC.

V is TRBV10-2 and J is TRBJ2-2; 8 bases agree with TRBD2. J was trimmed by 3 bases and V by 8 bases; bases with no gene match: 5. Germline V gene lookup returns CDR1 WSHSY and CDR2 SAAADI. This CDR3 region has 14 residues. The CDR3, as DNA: TGCGCCAGCCGTCTAGCGGGTCACACCGGGGAGCTGTTTTTT. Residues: CASRLAGHTGELFF.

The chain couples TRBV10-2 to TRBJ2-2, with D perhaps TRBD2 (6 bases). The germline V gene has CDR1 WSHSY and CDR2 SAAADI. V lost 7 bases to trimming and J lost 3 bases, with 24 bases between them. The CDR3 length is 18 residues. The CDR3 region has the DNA TGCGCCAGCATTCCTCTATCGCGGGGCGGGACGGACACCGGGGAGCTGTTTTTT. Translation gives CASIPLSRGGTDTGELFF.

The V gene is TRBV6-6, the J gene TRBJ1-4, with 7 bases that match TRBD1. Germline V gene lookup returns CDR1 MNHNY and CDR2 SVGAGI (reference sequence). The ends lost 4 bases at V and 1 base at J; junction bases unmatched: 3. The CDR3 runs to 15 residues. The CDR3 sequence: CASSLGTVTNEKLFF. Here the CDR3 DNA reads TGTGCCAGCAGTTTGGGGACAGTAACTAATGAAAAACTGTTTTTT.

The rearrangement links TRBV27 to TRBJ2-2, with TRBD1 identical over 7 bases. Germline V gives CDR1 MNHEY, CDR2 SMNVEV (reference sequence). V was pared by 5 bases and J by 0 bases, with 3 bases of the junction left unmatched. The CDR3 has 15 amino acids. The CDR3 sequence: CASSPGQANTGELFF. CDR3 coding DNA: TGTGCCAGCAGTCCCGGACAGGCGAACACCGGGGAGCTGTTTTTT.

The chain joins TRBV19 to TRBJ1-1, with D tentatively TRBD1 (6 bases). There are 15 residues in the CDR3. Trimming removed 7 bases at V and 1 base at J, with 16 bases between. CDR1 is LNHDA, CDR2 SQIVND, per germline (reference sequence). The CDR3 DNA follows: TGTGCCAGTATCAGGGGCCTAACACCGAACACTGAAGCTTTCTTT. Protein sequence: CASIRGLTPNTEAFF.

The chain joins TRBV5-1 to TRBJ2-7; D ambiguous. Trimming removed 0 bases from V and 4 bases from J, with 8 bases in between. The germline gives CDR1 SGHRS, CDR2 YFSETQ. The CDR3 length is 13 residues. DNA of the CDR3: TGCGCCAGCAGCTTGGACGGAGTTTACGAGCAGTACTTC. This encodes CASSLDGVYEQYF.

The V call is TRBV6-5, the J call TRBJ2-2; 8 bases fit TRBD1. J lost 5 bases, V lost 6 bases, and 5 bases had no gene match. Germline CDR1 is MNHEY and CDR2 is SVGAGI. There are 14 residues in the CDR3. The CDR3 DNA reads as TGTGCCAGCAGCACGACAGGGGATACCGGGGAGCTGTTTTTT. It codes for CASSTTGDTGELFF.

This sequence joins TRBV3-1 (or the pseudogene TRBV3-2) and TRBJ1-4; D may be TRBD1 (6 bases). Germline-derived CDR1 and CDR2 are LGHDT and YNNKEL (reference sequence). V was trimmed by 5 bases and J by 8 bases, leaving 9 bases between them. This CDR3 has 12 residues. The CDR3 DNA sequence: TGTGCCAGCAGCGAAACAGGGGAAAAACTGTTTTTT. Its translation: CASSETGEKLFF.

As DNA, the CDR3 is TGTGCCAGTCGCGCGGGTATCTATAATTCACCCCTCCACTTT. This codes for CASRAGIYNSPLHF. This chain connects TRBV6-5 to TRBJ1-6; D call uncertain. Trimming pared 9 bases from V and 3 bases from J, leaving 12 bases between. Per the germline V gene, CDR1 is MNHEY and CDR2 is SVGAGI. This CDR3 contains 14 residues.

CDR3 loop: CASSTSINPDSPLHF. The CDR3 DNA follows: TGCGCCAGCAGCACCTCAATCAATCCAGATTCACCCCTCCACTTT. The genes are TRBV5-1 and TRBJ1-6; D not certain. The ends were cut back, 4 bases at V and 8 bases at J, with 16 bases in the middle. CDR1 and CDR2 (germline): SGHRS, YFSETQ. The CDR3 is 15 amino acids.

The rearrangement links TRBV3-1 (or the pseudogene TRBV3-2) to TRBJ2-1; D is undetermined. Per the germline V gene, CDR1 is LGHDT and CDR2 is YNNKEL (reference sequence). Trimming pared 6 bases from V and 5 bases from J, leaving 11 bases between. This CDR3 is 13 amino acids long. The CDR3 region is CASSPPRDNEQFF. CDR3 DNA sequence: TGTGCCAGCAGTCCGCCGAGAGACAATGAGCAGTTCTTC.

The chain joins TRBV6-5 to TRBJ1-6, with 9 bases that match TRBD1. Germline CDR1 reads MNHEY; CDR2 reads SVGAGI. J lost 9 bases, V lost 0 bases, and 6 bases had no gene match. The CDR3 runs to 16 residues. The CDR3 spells CASSYSIGTGSSPLHF. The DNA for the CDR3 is TGTGCCAGCAGTTACTCGATCGGGACAGGGAGTTCACCCCTCCACTTT.

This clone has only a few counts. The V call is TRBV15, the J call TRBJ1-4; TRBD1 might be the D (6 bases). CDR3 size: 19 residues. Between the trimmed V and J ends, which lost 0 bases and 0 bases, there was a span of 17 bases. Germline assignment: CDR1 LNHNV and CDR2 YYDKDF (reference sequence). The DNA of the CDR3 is TGTGCCACCAGCAGAGATCCCACGAAGAGACAGGCAACTAATGAAAAACTGTTTTTT. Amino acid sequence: CATSRDPTKRQATNEKLFF.